The rows below give T cell receptor beta chains drawn from one sample of a study of blood T cell repertoires in COVID-19. Some clones are missing from TCRdb's copy, which holds only in-frame ones; the method was immunoSEQ multiplex PCR. The profile shows 650,000 to 800,000 clones, about nine tenths of them singletons. Material for sequencing was peripheral blood. The receptors derive from a woman aged 18-29 years with acute or convalescent COVID-19. Each CDR3 is given with its conserved first and last residue. The D gene is left open where the match is weak. The size of a clone is reported for some rows only, either as once, few or many, or as a class for expanded clones.

clone size: -; V gene: TRBV2; J gene: TRBJ1-5; D gene: TRBD1; CDR3 DNA: TGTGCCAGCAGATACGACAGGGGGAAATATCAGCCCCAGCATTTT; CDR3 protein: CASRYDRGKYQPQHF
clone size: -; V gene: TRBV18; J gene: TRBJ1-1; D gene: -; CDR3 DNA: TGTGCCAGCTCATTCGGGACACCGATTGAAGCTTTCTTT; CDR3 protein: CASSFGTPIEAFF
clone size: -; V gene: TRBV10-3; J gene: TRBJ1-1; D gene: TRBD1; CDR3 DNA: TGTGCCATCTACGGACAGGGTCACACTGAAGCTTTCTTT; CDR3 protein: CAIYGQGHTEAFF
clone size: -; V gene: TRBV19; J gene: TRBJ1-1; D gene: -; CDR3 DNA: TGTGCCAGTAGTATCCAGGGATTGGACACTGAAGCTTTCTTT; CDR3 protein: CASSIQGLDTEAFF
clone size: -; V gene: TRBV30; J gene: TRBJ1-4; D gene: -; CDR3 DNA: TGTGCCTGGATCGGCCCAGGCGAAAAACTGTTTTTT; CDR3 protein: CAWIGPGEKLFF
clone size: -; V gene: TRBV25-1; J gene: TRBJ1-1; D gene: -; CDR3 DNA: TGTGCCAGCAGTGAATTCGGGGTCCCTGAAGCTTTCTTT; CDR3 protein: CASSEFGVPEAFF
clone size: -; V gene: TRBV3-1/TRBV3-2; J gene: TRBJ2-6; D gene: -; CDR3 DNA: TGTGCCAGCAGCCAAGATTTCGGGGCTGGGGCCAACGTCCTGACTTTC; CDR3 protein: CASSQDFGAGANVLTF
clone size: -; V gene: TRBV7-3; J gene: TRBJ2-3; D gene: -; CDR3 DNA: TGTGCCAGCAGCTTAGAGGCAGGGAACACAGATACGCAGTATTTT; CDR3 protein: CASSLEAGNTDTQYF
clone size: -; V gene: TRBV5-1; J gene: TRBJ1-3; D gene: -; CDR3 DNA: TGCGCCAGCAGCTTGACACCAGGGCCCTCTGGAAACACCATATATTTT; CDR3 protein: CASSLTPGPSGNTIYF
clone size: -; V gene: TRBV27; J gene: TRBJ1-2; D gene: -; CDR3 DNA: TGTGCCAGCAGACCCTTACAGGAATATGGCTACACCTTC; CDR3 protein: CASRPLQEYGYTF
clone size: -; V gene: TRBV7-9; J gene: TRBJ2-3; D gene: TRBD2; CDR3 DNA: TGTGCCAGCAGCCCCGTAGCGGGGGCCTACACAGATACGCAGTATTTT; CDR3 protein: CASSPVAGAYTDTQYF
clone size: -; V gene: TRBV9; J gene: TRBJ2-2; D gene: -; CDR3 DNA: TGTGCCAGCACCAGGGGCCTTGCGAACACCGGGGAGCTGTTTTTT; CDR3 protein: CASTRGLANTGELFF
clone size: few; V gene: TRBV3-1/TRBV3-2; J gene: TRBJ1-2; D gene: -; CDR3 DNA: TGTGCCAGCAGCCAATCCGGAACAGGACTAAACTATGGCTACACCTTC; CDR3 protein: CASSQSGTGLNYGYTF
clone size: -; V gene: TRBV2; J gene: TRBJ2-2; D gene: -; CDR3 DNA: TGTGCCAGCGCAGACAGAAACACCGGGGAGCTGTTTTTT; CDR3 protein: CASADRNTGELFF
clone size: few; V gene: TRBV6-5; J gene: TRBJ1-1; D gene: -; CDR3 DNA: TGTGCCAGCAGGAGGCCGAACACTGAAGCTTTCTTT; CDR3 protein: CASRRPNTEAFF
clone size: -; V gene: TRBV19; J gene: TRBJ2-7; D gene: -; CDR3 DNA: TGTGCCAGTAGTATAGCGTCAGATGCCTACGAGCAGTACTTC; CDR3 protein: CASSIASDAYEQYF
clone size: once; V gene: TRBV19; J gene: TRBJ1-2; D gene: -; CDR3 DNA: TGTGCCAGTAGTACCTACGGAGGGTCTAACTATGGCTACACCTTC; CDR3 protein: CASSTYGGSNYGYTF
clone size: -; V gene: TRBV2; J gene: TRBJ1-6; D gene: -; CDR3 DNA: TGTGCCAGCAGTGAAGGAAGGACAGAAATTTCACCCCTCCACTTT; CDR3 protein: CASSEGRTEISPLHF
clone size: -; V gene: TRBV19; J gene: TRBJ2-7; D gene: TRBD1; CDR3 DNA: TGTGCCAGTAGTACCAGACAGGGGGAAGGATACGAGCAGTACTTC; CDR3 protein: CASSTRQGEGYEQYF
clone size: -; V gene: TRBV4-1; J gene: TRBJ2-7; D gene: TRBD2; CDR3 DNA: TGCGCCAGCAGCCAAGTGCGGGGGGCCCCCCTGGGCCCGGAGTACTTC; CDR3 protein: CASSQVRGAPLGPEYF
clone size: -; V gene: TRBV5-1; J gene: TRBJ2-1; D gene: TRBD1; CDR3 DNA: TGCGCCAGCGTCCGGGACAGGGGTACGTACAATGAGCAGTTCTTC; CDR3 protein: CASVRDRGTYNEQFF
clone size: -; V gene: TRBV5-4; J gene: TRBJ2-1; D gene: TRBD2; CDR3 DNA: TGTGCCAGCAGCTCGCCCCGGCGGGGGGACTACAATGAGCAGTTCTTC; CDR3 protein: CASSSPRRGDYNEQFF
clone size: -; V gene: TRBV29-1; J gene: TRBJ2-6; D gene: TRBD2; CDR3 DNA: TGCAGCGTCGGGGGGGATACCAACGTCCTGACTTTC; CDR3 protein: CSVGGDTNVLTF
clone size: -; V gene: TRBV6-2/TRBV6-3; J gene: TRBJ1-5; D gene: -; CDR3 DNA: TGTGCCAGCAGTCAATACAACAGGGTTTCAAGCAATCAGCCCCAGCATTTT; CDR3 protein: CASSQYNRVSSNQPQHF
clone size: -; V gene: TRBV28; J gene: TRBJ2-4; D gene: TRBD1; CDR3 DNA: TGTGCCAGCAGTTCGTATCAAAACAGGGGAGCCAAAAACATTCAGTACTTC; CDR3 protein: CASSSYQNRGAKNIQYF
clone size: -; V gene: TRBV5-1; J gene: TRBJ1-1; D gene: -; CDR3 DNA: TGCGCCAGCAGCTCGCAGGGGATGAACACTGAAGCTTTCTTT; CDR3 protein: CASSSQGMNTEAFF
clone size: -; V gene: TRBV6-5; J gene: TRBJ2-1; D gene: TRBD1; CDR3 DNA: TGTGCCAGCAGTTCGGTCCGGGACAGGGGTTCCAATGAGCAGTTCTTC; CDR3 protein: CASSSVRDRGSNEQFF
clone size: -; V gene: TRBV13; J gene: TRBJ1-4; D gene: TRBD1; CDR3 DNA: TGTGCCAGCAGCTTAGGGACAGGGGATCAGAAACTGTTTTTT; CDR3 protein: CASSLGTGDQKLFF